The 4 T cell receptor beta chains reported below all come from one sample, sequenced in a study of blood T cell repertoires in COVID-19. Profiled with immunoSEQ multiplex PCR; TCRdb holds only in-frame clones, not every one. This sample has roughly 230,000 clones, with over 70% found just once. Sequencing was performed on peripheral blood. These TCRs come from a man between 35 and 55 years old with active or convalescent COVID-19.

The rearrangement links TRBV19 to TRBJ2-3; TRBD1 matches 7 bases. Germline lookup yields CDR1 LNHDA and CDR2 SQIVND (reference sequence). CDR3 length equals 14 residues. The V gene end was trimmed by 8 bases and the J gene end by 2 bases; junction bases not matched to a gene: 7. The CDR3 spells CASATGAYTDTQYF. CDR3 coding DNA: TGTGCCAGTGCCACAGGGGCCTACACAGATACGCAGTATTTT.

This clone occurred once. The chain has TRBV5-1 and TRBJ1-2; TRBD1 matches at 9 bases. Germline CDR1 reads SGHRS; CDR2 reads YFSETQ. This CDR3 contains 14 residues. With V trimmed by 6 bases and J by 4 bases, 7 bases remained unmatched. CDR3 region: CASTLGQGGYGYTF. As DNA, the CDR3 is TGCGCCAGCACCCTGGGACAGGGAGGCTATGGCTACACCTTC.

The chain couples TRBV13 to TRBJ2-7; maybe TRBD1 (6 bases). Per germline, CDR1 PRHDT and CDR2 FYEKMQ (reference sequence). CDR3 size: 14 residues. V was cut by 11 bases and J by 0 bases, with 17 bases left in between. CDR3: CASSRGTLSYEQYF. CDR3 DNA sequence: TGTGCCTCCTCCCGAGGGACACTCTCCTACGAGCAGTACTTC.

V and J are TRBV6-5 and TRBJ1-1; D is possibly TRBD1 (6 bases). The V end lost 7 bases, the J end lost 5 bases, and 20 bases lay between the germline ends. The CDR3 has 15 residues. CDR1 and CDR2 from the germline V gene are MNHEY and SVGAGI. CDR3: CASNSYRAVDTEAFF. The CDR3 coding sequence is TGTGCCAGCAATTCCTACAGGGCGGTGGATACTGAAGCTTTCTTT.